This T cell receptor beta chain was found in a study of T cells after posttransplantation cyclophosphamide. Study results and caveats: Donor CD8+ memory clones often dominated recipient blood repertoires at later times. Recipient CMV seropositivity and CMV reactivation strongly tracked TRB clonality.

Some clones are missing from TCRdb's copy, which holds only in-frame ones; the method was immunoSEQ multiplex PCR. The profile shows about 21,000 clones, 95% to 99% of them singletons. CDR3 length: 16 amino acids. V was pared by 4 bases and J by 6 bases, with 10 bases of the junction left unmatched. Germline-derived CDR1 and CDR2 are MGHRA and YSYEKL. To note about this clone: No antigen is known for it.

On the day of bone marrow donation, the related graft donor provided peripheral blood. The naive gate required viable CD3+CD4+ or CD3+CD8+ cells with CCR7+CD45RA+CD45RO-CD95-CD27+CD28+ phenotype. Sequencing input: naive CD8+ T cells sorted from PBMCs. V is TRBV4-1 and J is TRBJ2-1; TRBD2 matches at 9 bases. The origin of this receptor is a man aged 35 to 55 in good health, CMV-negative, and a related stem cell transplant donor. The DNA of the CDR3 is TGCGCCAGCAGCCGCCAGTCGGGACTAGCAAGCAATGAGCAGTTCTTC. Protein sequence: CASSRQSGLASNEQFF.